The 17 T cell receptor beta chains below all came from one sample that was sequenced in a study of T-cell reconstitution after alpha-beta-depleted transplantation in children. Preparation of the TCRbeta library used unique molecular identifiers. TCRdb itself ran the PCR reads through MiXCR, one entry per CDR3 protein. The sample lists about 640,000 distinct CDR3 sequences; roughly 13% were seen once. The sample here was PBMCs, mostly from graft donor cells, taken 360 days after TCRalphabeta/CD19-depleted stem cell transplant. These receptors all stem from a male patient younger than 18 who had a stem cell transplant for acute myeloid leukemia, so the T cells may come from the graft donor.

This clonotype occurred a few times. This chain joins TRBV20-1 and TRBJ2-3, with 9 positions matching TRBD2. J lost 2 bases, V lost 1 base, and 7 bases had no gene match. CDR3 length equals 16 residues. CDR1 and CDR2 from the germline V gene are DFQATT and SNEGSKA (reference sequence). The CDR3 sequence is CSARVPSGTFTDTQYF. The CDR3 bases are TGCAGTGCTAGAGTTCCTAGCGGGACCTTCACAGATACGCAGTATTTT.

The V gene is TRBV30, the J gene TRBJ2-1; a weak D match, TRBD1 (6 bases). The germline V and J ends were trimmed by 7 bases and 3 bases, with 10 bases remaining between them. The CDR3 runs to 12 residues. Looked up from germline, CDR1 is GTSNPN and CDR2 is SVGIG (reference sequence). CDR3 residues: CAYWDNYNEQFF. As DNA, the CDR3 is TGTGCCTACTGGGACAACTACAATGAGCAGTTCTTC.

There are a few counts of this clonotype. The V call is TRBV7-9, the J call TRBJ2-5; D perhaps matches TRBD2 (6 bases). The CDR3 covers 15 residues. The germline V gene has CDR1 SEHNR and CDR2 FQNEAQ (reference sequence). Trimming stripped 2 bases from V and 2 bases from J, with 12 bases between. CDR3 sequence reads: CASSLFSGPQETQYF. DNA of the CDR3: TGTGCCAGCAGCTTATTTAGCGGCCCTCAAGAGACCCAGTACTTC.

This clonotype was seen a few times. The rearrangement uses TRBV20-1 and TRBJ2-5, with 13 bases lining up with TRBD2. V gave up 4 bases and J gave up 5 bases; unmatched junction bases: 16. CDR1 is DFQATT and CDR2 is SNEGSKA in the germline V gene (reference sequence). The CDR3 sequence is 18 residues long. This chain's CDR3 is CSAIGLAGEGSSFETQYF. CDR3 DNA: TGCAGTGCTATTGGACTAGCGGGAGAGGGGTCGTCCTTCGAGACCCAGTACTTC.

The chain is built from TRBV9 and TRBJ2-7; 13 nucleotides match TRBD2. J lost 5 bases, V lost 4 bases, and 9 bases had no gene match. Germline CDR1 reads SGDLS; CDR2 reads YYNGEE. This CDR3 has 16 amino acids. CDR3 residues: CASSRGLAGDGDEQYF. CDR3 DNA sequence: TGTGCCAGCAGCCGTGGACTAGCGGGAGATGGCGACGAGCAGTACTTC. The full variable domain, with the rest looked up from reference TRBV9 and TRBJ2-7, is DSGVTQTPKHLITATGQRVTLRCSPRSGDLSVYWYQQSLDQGLQFLIQYYNGEERAKGNILERFSAQQFPDLHSELNLSSLELGDSALYFCASSRGLAGDGDEQYFGPGTRLTVT.

The chain has TRBV20-1 and TRBJ2-5; a weak D match, TRBD1 (6 bases). The CDR3 loop spans 13 amino acids. The V gene lost 8 bases and the J gene lost 3 bases, with 16 bases spanning the gap. Germline lookup yields CDR1 DFQATT and CDR2 SNEGSKA (reference sequence). The CDR3: CSPLQGQEETQYF. Written as DNA, the CDR3 is TGCAGTCCTCTACAGGGACAAGAAGAGACCCAGTACTTC.

The CDR3, as DNA: TGTGCCAGCAGACTCCAAGGAGAAGCTTTCTTT. This gives the protein CASRLQGEAFF. The chain joins TRBV12-3 or TRBV12-4 to TRBJ1-1; no definite D call. Trimming took 6 bases from V and 8 from J, leaving 10 bases between them. The CDR3 is 11 amino acids.

This clonotype turned up a few times. The chain employs TRBV30 and TRBJ2-7; perhaps TRBD1 as D (5 bases). The germline gives CDR1 GTSNPN, CDR2 SVGIG (reference sequence). Trimming took 3 bases from V and 3 from J, leaving 15 bases between them. This CDR3 has 14 amino acids. CDR3 sequence (DNA): TGTGCCTGGAGGTTCCCAGGGTACGTCTACGAGCAGTACTTC. It is translated as CAWRFPGYVYEQYF.

CDR3 in amino acids: CAISDRASDYSYEQYF. CDR3 in DNA: TGTGCCATCAGTGACAGGGCTAGCGACTATTCCTACGAGCAGTACTTC. The V call is TRBV10-3, the J call TRBJ2-7, with a tentative D call TRBD2 (6 bases). The CDR3 extends over 16 amino acids. V was cut by 3 bases and J by 1 base, with 16 bases left in between. Germline assignment: CDR1 ENHRY and CDR2 SYGVKD.

This clonotype was seen only a few times. V and J are TRBV20-1 and TRBJ2-5, with TRBD2 identical over 12 bases. The CDR3 is 15 residues long. The germline gives CDR1 DFQATT, CDR2 SNEGSKA (reference sequence). With 5 bases clipped from V and 1 base from J, the junction kept 5 bases outside the gene matches. CDR3 nucleotide sequence: TGCAGTGCTGGACTAGCGGGGACATTCCAAGAGACCCAGTACTTC. It translates to CSAGLAGTFQETQYF.

At least ten counts were recorded for this clonotype. The chain uses TRBV10-3 and TRBJ2-2; 9 nucleotides match TRBD1. The CDR3 extends over 12 amino acids. Germline V gene sequence: CDR1 ENHRY, CDR2 SYGVKD. V shed 11 bases, J shed 6 bases, and the junction held 4 bases outside the gene matches. CDR3 in amino acids: CAHGTGPGELFF. CDR3 DNA sequence: TGTGCCCACGGGACAGGGCCCGGGGAGCTGTTTTTT.

This clonotype was seen only a few times. The chain recombines TRBV5-6 with TRBJ2-5; the D is unclear. The CDR3 loop spans 15 amino acids. CDR1 and CDR2 (germline): SGHDT, YYEEEE. V lost 0 bases and J 5 bases, leaving 14 bases between the germline ends. This CDR3 is CASSLGDYTGETQYF. In DNA form, the CDR3 reads TGTGCCAGCAGCTTGGGAGATTATACTGGGGAGACCCAGTACTTC. The full variable domain, rest sourced from reference TRBV5-6 and TRBJ2-5, is DAGVTQSPTHLIKTRGQQVTLRCSPKSGHDTVSWYQQALGQGPQFIFQYYEEEERQRGNFPDRFSGHQFPNYSSELNVNALLLGDSALYLCASSLGDYTGETQYFGPGTRLLVL.

This sequence joins TRBV20-1 and TRBJ1-1; TRBD1 might be the D (6 bases). Germline CDR1 and CDR2: DFQATT and SNEGSKA (reference sequence). CDR3 length: 13 residues. V was clipped by 7 bases and J by 7 bases, with 19 bases between them. CDR3 sequence: CSGIIQGKGEAFF. DNA for the CDR3: TGCAGTGGAATCATACAGGGAAAGGGTGAAGCTTTCTTT.

J is TRBJ2-7 and V is TRBV18; D not resolved. The length of the CDR3 is 13 residues. Germline-derived CDR1 and CDR2 are KGHSH and LQKENI. Trimming took off 0 bases at V and 4 bases at J, with 7 bases between the two ends. CDR3 coding DNA: TGTGCCAGCTCACCACCAGTAGGGTACGAGCAGTACTTC. Translating gives CASSPPVGYEQYF.

This chain joins TRBV14 and TRBJ2-5; D unresolved. The length of the CDR3 is 16 residues. Trimming cost V 1 base and J 6 bases, with 18 bases left between them. Per germline, CDR1 SGHDN and CDR2 FVKESK. The CDR3: CASSQAGATVGKTQYF. Written as DNA, the CDR3 is TGTGCCAGCAGCCAAGCGGGCGCGACCGTGGGTAAGACCCAGTACTTC.

The CDR3 nucleotides read TGCAGTGCCCTGACAACCAGCAATCAGCCCCAGCATTTT. Translation gives CSALTTSNQPQHF. V gene TRBV20-1 combines with J gene TRBJ1-5; D uncertain. The CDR3 is 13 residues long. Trimming stripped 6 bases from V and 1 base from J, with 10 bases between. Germline V CDR1 and CDR2: DFQATT, SNEGSKA (reference sequence).

J is TRBJ2-3 and V is TRBV20-1, with D hard to call. The germline V gene has CDR1 DFQATT and CDR2 SNEGSKA (reference sequence). This CDR3 has 12 amino acids. Trimming pared 6 bases from V and 2 bases from J, leaving 9 bases between. Written as DNA, the CDR3 is TGCAGTGCGGATACAGACACAGATACGCAGTATTTT. It encodes CSADTDTDTQYF.